This TCR beta chain stems from a study of cytomegalovirus exposure and HLA in healthy donors. Study-level results: According to a later analysis, most TCR beta chains associated with CMV appeared HLA-restricted. The listing of 150 or so TCR beta chains classed them as cytomegalovirus-associated.

Each donor's status was that of a healthy bone marrow donor. As for this clone: Its cognate antigen is unknown.

The germline CDR1 and CDR2 sequences are MGHRA and YSYEKL. The junction had 4 bases not matched to a gene; V was cut back by 1 base and J by 0 bases. The CDR3 spans 18 residues. 60 Vbeta and 13 Jbeta primers were used in PCR. TCRdb's table, derived via immunoSEQ multiplex PCR, lists solely in-frame clones and lacks some. This sample has 140,000 or so clones, with over 70% found just once. The clonotype comes from a man aged 35 to 55 in good health and CMV-seronegative. The sample was PBMCs. The J gene is TRBJ1-3, the V gene TRBV4-1; TRBD1 agrees at 12 bases. The CDR3 protein is CASSQGDRGLDSGNTIYF. DNA of the CDR3: TGCGCCAGCAGCCAAGGGGACAGGGGGCTAGACTCTGGAAACACCATATATTTT.